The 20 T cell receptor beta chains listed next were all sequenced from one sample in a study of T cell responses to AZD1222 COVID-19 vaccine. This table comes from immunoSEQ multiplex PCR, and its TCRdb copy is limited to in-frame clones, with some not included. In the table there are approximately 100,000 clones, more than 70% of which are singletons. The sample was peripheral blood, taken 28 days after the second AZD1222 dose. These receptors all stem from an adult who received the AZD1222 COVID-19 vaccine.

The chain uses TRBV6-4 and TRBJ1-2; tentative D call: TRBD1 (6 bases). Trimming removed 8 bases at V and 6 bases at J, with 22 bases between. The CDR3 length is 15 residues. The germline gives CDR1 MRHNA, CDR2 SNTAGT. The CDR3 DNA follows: TGTGCCAGCCGGAAATACAGGGAAGACGGAGATGGCTACACCTTC. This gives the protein CASRKYREDGDGYTF.

Here the CDR3 reads CATSREKWDGIYEQYF. The CDR3 coding sequence is TGTGCCACCAGCAGAGAGAAATGGGACGGAATTTACGAGCAGTACTTC. The chain is built from TRBV15 and TRBJ2-7, with D possibly called TRBD1 or TRBD2 (5 bases each). The CDR3 has 16 residues. With 0 bases removed from V and 4 bases from J, the gap between germline ends came to 16 bases. The germline gives CDR1 LNHNV, CDR2 YYDKDF (reference sequence).

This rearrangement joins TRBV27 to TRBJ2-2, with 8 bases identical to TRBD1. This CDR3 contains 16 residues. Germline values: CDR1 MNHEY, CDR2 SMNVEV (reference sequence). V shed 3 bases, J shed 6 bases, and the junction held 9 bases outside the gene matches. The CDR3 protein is CASSFPNRGSAGELFF. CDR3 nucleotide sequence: TGTGCCAGCAGTTTCCCTAACAGGGGGTCGGCCGGGGAGCTGTTTTTT.

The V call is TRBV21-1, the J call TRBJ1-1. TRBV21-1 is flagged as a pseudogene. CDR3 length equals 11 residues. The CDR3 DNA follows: TGTGCCAGCAGAAGGGACACTGAAGCTTTCTTT. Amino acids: CASRRDTEAFF.

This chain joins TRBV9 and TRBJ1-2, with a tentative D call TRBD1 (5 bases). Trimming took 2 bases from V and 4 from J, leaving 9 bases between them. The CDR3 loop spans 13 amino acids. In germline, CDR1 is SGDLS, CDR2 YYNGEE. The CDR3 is CASSVFGAYGYTF. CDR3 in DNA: TGTGCCAGCAGCGTGTTTGGGGCCTATGGCTACACCTTC.

The CDR3 spells CASSQGGNTDTQYF. CDR3 bases: TGTGCCAGCAGCCAAGGGGGGAACACAGATACGCAGTATTTT. The chain employs TRBV14 and TRBJ2-3; D tentatively reads TRBD1 or TRBD2 (5 bases each). The V gene's germline CDR1 is SGHDN and CDR2 FVKESK. The ends were cut back, 1 base at V and 2 bases at J, with 7 bases in the middle. The CDR3 contains 14 residues.

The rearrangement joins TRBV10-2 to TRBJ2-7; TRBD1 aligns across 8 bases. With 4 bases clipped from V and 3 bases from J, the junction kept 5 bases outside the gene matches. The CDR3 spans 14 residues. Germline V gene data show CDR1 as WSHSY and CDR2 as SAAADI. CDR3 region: CASSGVTGVYEQYF. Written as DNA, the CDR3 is TGCGCCAGCAGTGGGGTGACAGGGGTCTACGAGCAGTACTTC.

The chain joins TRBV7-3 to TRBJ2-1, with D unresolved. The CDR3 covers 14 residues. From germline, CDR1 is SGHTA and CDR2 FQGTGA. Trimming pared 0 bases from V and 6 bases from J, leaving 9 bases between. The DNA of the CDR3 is TGTGCCAGCAGCTTAACGGCCCAAATCAATGAGCAGTTCTTC. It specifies CASSLTAQINEQFF. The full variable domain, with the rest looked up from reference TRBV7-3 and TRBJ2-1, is GAGVSQTPSNKVTEKGKYVELRCDPISGHTALYWYRQSLGQGPEFLIYFQGTGAADDSGLPNDRFFAVRPEGSVSTLKIQRTERGDSAVYLCASSLTAQINEQFFGPGTRLTVL.

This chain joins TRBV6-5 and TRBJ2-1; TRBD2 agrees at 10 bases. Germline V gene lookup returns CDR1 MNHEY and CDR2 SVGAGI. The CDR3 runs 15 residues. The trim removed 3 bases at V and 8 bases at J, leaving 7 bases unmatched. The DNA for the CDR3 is TGTGCCAGCAGTTATGGACTAGCGGAGTTGTATGAGCAGTTCTTC. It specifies CASSYGLAELYEQFF.

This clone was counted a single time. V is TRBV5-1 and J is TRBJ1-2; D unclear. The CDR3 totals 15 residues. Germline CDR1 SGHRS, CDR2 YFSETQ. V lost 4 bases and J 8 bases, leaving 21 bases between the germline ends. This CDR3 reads CASSLPREGPGGYTF. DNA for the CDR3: TGCGCCAGCAGCCTCCCAAGGGAAGGGCCCGGGGGCTACACCTTC.

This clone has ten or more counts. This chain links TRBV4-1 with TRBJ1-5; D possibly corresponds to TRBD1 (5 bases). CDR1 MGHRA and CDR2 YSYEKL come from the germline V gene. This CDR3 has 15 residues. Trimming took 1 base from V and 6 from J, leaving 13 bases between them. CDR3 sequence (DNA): TGCGCCAGCAGCCAAGGAGGCCAGGGAATTCAGCCCCAGCATTTT. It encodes CASSQGGQGIQPQHF.

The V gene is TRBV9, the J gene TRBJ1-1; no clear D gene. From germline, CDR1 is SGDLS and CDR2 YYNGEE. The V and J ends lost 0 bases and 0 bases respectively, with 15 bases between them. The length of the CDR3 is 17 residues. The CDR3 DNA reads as TGTGCCAGCAGCGTAGCTCCCCGCTTGGTAATGAACACTGAAGCTTTCTTT. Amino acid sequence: CASSVAPRLVMNTEAFF.

The CDR3 DNA is TGTGCTAGTGGTTTGTTGGGGGGGACCGGCCGCCACGAAGGCTACACCTTC. As protein: CASGLLGGTGRHEGYTF. V is TRBV12-5 and J is TRBJ1-2, with D possibly being TRBD1 (5 bases). Germline V gene sequence: CDR1 LGHNT, CDR2 FRNRAP. The germline V and J ends were trimmed by 2 bases and 8 bases, with 24 bases remaining between them. The CDR3 runs 17 residues.

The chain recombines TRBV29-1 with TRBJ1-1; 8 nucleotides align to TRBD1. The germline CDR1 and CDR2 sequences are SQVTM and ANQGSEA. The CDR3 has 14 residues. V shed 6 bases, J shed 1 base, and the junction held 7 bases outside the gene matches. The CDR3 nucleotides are TGCAGCGTGAGGGCCGGGACAGGGAACACTGAAGCTTTCTTT. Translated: CSVRAGTGNTEAFF.

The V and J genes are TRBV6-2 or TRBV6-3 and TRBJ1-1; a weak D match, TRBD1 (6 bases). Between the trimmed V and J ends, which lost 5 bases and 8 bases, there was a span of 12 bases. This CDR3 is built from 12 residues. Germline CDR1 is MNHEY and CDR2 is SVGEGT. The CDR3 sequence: CASSHRVLEAFF. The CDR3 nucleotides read TGTGCCAGCAGTCACAGGGTTTTGGAAGCTTTCTTT.

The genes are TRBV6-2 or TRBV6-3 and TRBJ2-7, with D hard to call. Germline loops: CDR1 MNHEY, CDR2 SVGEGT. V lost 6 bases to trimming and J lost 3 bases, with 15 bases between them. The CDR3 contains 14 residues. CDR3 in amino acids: CASSPHGSGYEQYF. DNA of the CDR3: TGTGCCAGCAGCCCCCACGGGTCTGGCTACGAGCAGTACTTC.

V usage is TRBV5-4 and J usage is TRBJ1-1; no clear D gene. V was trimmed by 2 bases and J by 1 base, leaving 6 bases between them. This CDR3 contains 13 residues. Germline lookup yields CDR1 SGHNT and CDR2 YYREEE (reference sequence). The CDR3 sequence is CASSFGRNTEAFF. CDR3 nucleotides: TGTGCCAGCAGCTTCGGGAGGAACACTGAAGCTTTCTTT. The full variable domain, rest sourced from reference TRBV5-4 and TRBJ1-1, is ETGVTQSPTHLIKTRGQQVTLRCSSQSGHNTVSWYQQALGQGPQFIFQYYREEENGRGNFPPRFSGLQFPNYSSELNVNALELDDSALYLCASSFGRNTEAFFGQGTRLTVV.

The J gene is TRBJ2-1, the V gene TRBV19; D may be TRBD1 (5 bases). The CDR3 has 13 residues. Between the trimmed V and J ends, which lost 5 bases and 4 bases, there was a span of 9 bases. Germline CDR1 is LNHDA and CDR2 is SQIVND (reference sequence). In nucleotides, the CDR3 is TGTGCCAGTAGTTCGACAGTTTACAATGAGCAGTTCTTC. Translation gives CASSSTVYNEQFF.

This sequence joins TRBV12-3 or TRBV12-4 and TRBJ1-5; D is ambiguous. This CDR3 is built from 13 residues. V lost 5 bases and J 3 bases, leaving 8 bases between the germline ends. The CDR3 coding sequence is TGTGCCAGCAGTGTAGGGCTCAATCAGCCCCAGCATTTT. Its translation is CASSVGLNQPQHF.

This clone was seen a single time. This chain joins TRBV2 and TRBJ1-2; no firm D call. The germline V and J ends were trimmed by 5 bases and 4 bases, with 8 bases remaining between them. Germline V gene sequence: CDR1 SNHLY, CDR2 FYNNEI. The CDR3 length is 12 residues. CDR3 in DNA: TGTGCCAGCAGTATTACGGGCTATGGCTACACCTTC. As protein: CASSITGYGYTF.